This TCR beta chain emerged from a study of T cell repertoires in cytomegalovirus infection. The wider study: Indications of both CMV infection and matching HLA type were provided by public TCR beta signatures. Study results and caveats: The cumulative frequency of public TCR beta families identified carriers of CMV plus the relevant HLA. HLA-C-restricted CMV-specific TCR beta clonotypes were dominant in the ex vivo response.

Germline V gene sequence: CDR1 SGHTA, CDR2 FQGNSA. The CDR3 is 13 residues long. The V gene lost 2 bases and the J gene lost 7 bases, with 12 bases spanning the gap. This clonotype has ten or more counts. Its target is not known. In TCRdb, the reads were re-called with MiXCR into one record per CDR3 protein. Found here are approximately 190,000 distinct CDR3 sequences, roughly 9% of them singletons; the top ten hold about 4.2%. This chain joins TRBV7-2 and TRBJ2-7, with D perhaps TRBD1 (5 bases). This receptor was obtained from a human donor in good health (CMV status not recorded). Some clones in this sample may be carry-over from other donors' samples. Sequenced sample: PBMCs. This CDR3 reads CASSLRQNTEQYF. Written as DNA, the CDR3 is TGTGCCAGCAGCTTAAGACAGAACACGGAGCAGTACTTC.